A single sample is the source of the 8 T cell receptor beta chains below, sequenced in a study of blood T cell repertoires in COVID-19. Sequenced by immunoSEQ multiplex PCR; TCRdb stores in-frame clones only, minus some. The repertoire holds 81,000 or so clones, with 86% as singletons. The sample consisted of peripheral blood. These TCRs come from a man aged 45 to 65 with active COVID-19.

The gene calls are TRBV9 and TRBJ2-3; 10 bases map to TRBD2. Unmatched junction bases numbered 7, after V lost 4 bases and J lost 2 bases. There are 16 residues in the CDR3. Germline values: CDR1 SGDLS, CDR2 YYNGEE. The chain's CDR3 is CASSFPGLADTDTQYF. CDR3 nucleotide sequence: TGTGCCAGCAGCTTCCCAGGACTAGCGGACACAGATACGCAGTATTTT.

This chain connects TRBV5-1 to TRBJ2-7; the match to TRBD1 covers 7 bases. Germline lookup yields CDR1 SGHRS and CDR2 YFSETQ. V lost 3 bases to trimming and J lost 5 bases; unmatched junction nucleotides: 8. This CDR3 region has 14 residues. The CDR3 bases are TGCGCCAGCAGCTCCGAACAGGGGATCCACGAGCAGTACTTC. This translates into CASSSEQGIHEQYF.

The chain links TRBV6-5 to TRBJ1-1; 11 nucleotides agree with TRBD1. Germline CDR1 is MNHEY and CDR2 is SVGAGI. With V trimmed by 4 bases and J by 6 bases, 4 bases remained unmatched. This CDR3 is built from 14 residues. The CDR3 DNA follows: TGTGCCAGCAGTTTCACGGGACAGGGGGCTGAAGCTTTCTTT. This codes for CASSFTGQGAEAFF.

V usage is TRBV15 and J usage is TRBJ1-2; D is undetermined. Trimming cost V 4 bases and J 8 bases, with 11 bases left between them. The length of the CDR3 is 12 residues. From germline, CDR1 is LNHNV and CDR2 YYDKDF (reference sequence). The CDR3 DNA reads TGTGCCACCAGCATTACTACCGGAGGCTACACCTTC. This gives the protein CATSITTGGYTF.

The gene calls are TRBV4-1 and TRBJ2-7; 8 bases agree with TRBD2. V was clipped by 0 bases and J by 1 base; unmatched bases: 5. CDR3 size: 16 residues. Germline V gene lookup returns CDR1 MGHRA and CDR2 YSYEKL. The CDR3 region is CASSQDRGGPSYEQYF. The CDR3 DNA reads as TGCGCCAGCAGCCAAGATCGGGGGGGGCCGTCCTACGAGCAGTACTTC.

The chain recombines TRBV5-1 with TRBJ2-3; D is possibly TRBD2 (6 bases). CDR1 and CDR2 (germline): SGHRS, YFSETQ. The CDR3 covers 16 residues. Trimming removed 2 bases at V and 0 bases at J, with 13 bases between. The CDR3 nucleotides are TGCGCCAGCAGCTTACCCGGGAGCCCCAGCACAGATACGCAGTATTTT. It is translated as CASSLPGSPSTDTQYF. Supplemented by reference TRBV5-1 and TRBJ2-3, the full variable domain reads KAGVTQTPRYLIKTRGQQVTLSCSPISGHRSVSWYQQTPGQGLQFLFEYFSETQRNKGNFPGRFSGRQFSNSRSEMNVSTLELGDSALYLCASSLPGSPSTDTQYFGPGTRLTVL.

This chain joins TRBV27 and TRBJ1-5; D not certain. With 2 bases removed from V and 1 base from J, the gap between germline ends came to 15 bases. Germline V lookup: CDR1 MNHEY, CDR2 SMNVEV (reference sequence). The CDR3 is 17 residues long. CDR3: CASSLQLPGSSNQPQHF. The DNA of the CDR3 is TGTGCCAGCAGTTTACAGCTGCCGGGAAGCAGCAATCAGCCCCAGCATTTT.

For the CDR3, the DNA is TGTGCGGGACAGGGGGAAACCGGGGAGCTGTTTTTT. Its protein is CAGQGETGELFF. J is TRBJ2-2 and V is TRBV2, with 11 bases aligning to TRBD1. The CDR3 length is 12 residues. CDR1 and CDR2 (germline): SNHLY, FYNNEI.